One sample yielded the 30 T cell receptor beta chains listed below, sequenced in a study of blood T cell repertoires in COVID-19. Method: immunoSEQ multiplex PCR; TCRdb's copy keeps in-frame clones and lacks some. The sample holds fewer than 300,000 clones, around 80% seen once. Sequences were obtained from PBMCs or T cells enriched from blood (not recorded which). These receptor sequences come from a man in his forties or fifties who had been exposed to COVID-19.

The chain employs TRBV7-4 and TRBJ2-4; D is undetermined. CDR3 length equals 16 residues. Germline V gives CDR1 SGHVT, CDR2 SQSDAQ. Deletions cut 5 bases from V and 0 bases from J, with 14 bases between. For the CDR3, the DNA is TGTGCCAGCAGCACGGCGGAATCCATAGCCAAAAACATTCAGTACTTC. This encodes CASSTAESIAKNIQYF.

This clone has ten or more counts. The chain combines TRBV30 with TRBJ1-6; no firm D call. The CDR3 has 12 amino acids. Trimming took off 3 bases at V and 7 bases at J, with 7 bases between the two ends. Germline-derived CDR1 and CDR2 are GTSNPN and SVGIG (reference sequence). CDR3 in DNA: TGTGCCTGGAGCGTACAGAATTCACCCCTCCACTTT. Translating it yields CAWSVQNSPLHF.

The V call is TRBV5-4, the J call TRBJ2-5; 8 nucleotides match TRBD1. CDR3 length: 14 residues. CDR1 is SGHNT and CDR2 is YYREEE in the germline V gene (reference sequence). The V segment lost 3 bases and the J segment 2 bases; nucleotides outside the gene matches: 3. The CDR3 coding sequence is TGTGCCAGCAGCTCAGGACAGGGTCAAGAGACCCAGTACTTC. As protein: CASSSGQGQETQYF.

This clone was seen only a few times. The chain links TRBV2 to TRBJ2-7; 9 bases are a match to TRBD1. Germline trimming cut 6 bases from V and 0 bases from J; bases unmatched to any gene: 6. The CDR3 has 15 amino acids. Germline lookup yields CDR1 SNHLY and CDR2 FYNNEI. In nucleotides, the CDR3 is TGTGCCAGCAGCAGAACAGGGGGCTACTCCTACGAGCAGTACTTC. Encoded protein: CASSRTGGYSYEQYF.

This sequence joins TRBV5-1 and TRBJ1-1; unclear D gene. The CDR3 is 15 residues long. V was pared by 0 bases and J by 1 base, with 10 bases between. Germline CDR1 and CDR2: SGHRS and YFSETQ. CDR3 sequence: CASSLGGGRNTEAFF. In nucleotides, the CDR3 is TGCGCCAGCAGCTTGGGCGGAGGACGGAACACTGAAGCTTTCTTT.

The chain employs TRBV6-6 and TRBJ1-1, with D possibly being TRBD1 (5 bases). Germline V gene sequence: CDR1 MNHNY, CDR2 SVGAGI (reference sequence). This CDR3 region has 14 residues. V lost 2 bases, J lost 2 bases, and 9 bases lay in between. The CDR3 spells CASSYAGVNTEAFF. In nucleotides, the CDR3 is TGTGCCAGCAGTTACGCGGGGGTAAACACTGAAGCTTTCTTT.

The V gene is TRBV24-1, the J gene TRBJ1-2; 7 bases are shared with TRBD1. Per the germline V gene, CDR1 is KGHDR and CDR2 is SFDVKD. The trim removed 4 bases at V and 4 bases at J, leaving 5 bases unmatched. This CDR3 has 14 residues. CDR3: CATSESGQAYGYTF. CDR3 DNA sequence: TGTGCCACCAGTGAGTCCGGACAGGCCTATGGCTACACCTTC.

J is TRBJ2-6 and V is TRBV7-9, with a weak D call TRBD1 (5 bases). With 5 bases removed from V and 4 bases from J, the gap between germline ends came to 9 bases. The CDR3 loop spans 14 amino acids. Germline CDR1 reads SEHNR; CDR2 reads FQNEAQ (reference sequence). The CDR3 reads CASSPGSGANVLTF. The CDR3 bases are TGTGCCAGCAGCCCAGGGTCCGGGGCCAACGTCCTGACTTTC.

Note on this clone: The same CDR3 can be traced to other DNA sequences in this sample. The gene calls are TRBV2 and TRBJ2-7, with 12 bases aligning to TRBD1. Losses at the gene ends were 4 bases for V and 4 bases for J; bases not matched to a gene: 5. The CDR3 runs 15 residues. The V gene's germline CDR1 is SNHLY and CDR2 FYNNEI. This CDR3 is CASSAGTGGLYEQYF. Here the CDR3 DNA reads TGTGCCAGCAGTGCCGGGACAGGGGGCTTATACGAGCAGTACTTC.

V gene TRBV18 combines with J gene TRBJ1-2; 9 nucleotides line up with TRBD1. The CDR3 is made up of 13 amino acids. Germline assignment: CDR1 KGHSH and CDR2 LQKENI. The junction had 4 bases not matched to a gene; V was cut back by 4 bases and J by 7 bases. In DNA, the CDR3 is TGTGCCAGCTCACGGGACAGGGAAAGTGGCTACACCTTC. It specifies CASSRDRESGYTF.

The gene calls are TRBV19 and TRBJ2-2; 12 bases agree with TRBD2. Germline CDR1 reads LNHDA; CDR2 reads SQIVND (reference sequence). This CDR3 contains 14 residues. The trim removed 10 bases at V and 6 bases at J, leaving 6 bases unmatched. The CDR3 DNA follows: TGTGCCACTGTTGGACTAGCGGGACCCGGGGAGCTGTTTTTT. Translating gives CATVGLAGPGELFF.

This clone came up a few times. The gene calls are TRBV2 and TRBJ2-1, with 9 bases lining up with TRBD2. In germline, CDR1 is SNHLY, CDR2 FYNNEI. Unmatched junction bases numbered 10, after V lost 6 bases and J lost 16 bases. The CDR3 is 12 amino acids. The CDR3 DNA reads TGTGCCAGCAGCCGAACCGGGACTAGCTTTTTCTTC. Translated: CASSRTGTSFFF.

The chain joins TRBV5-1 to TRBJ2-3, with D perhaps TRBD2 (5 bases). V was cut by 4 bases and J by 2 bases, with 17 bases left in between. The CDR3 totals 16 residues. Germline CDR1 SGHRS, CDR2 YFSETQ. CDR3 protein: CASSGGGSRTTDTQYF. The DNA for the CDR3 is TGCGCCAGCAGCGGAGGTGGTAGCAGGACCACAGATACGCAGTATTTT.

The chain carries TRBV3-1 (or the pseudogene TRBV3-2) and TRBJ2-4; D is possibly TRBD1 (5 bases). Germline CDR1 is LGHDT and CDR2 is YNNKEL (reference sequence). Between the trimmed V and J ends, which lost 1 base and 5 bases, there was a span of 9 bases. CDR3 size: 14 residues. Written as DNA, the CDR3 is TGTGCCAGCAGCCAAGTGGGGCGACAAAACATTCAGTACTTC. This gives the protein CASSQVGRQNIQYF.

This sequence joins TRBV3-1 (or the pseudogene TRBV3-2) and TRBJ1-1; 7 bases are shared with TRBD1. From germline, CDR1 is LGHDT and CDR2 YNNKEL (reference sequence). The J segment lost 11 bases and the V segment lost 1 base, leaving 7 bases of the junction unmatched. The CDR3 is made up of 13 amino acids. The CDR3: CASSQGQGWRAFF. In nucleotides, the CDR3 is TGTGCCAGCAGCCAAGGACAGGGTTGGAGGGCTTTCTTT.

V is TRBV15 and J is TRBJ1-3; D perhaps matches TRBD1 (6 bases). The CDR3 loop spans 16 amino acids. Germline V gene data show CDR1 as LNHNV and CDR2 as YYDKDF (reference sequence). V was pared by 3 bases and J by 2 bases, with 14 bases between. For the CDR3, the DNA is TGTGCCACCAGCAGCTCTCAGGGGCCACCTGGAAACACCATATATTTT. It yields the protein CATSSSQGPPGNTIYF.

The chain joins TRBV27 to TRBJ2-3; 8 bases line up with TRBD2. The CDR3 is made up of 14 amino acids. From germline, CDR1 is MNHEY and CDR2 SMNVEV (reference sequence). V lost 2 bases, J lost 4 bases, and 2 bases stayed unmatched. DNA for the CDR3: TGTGCCAGCAGTTTACTCGGGGGGGCAGATACGCAGTATTTT. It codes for CASSLLGGADTQYF.

Here the CDR3 DNA reads TGTGCCAGCAGCGAAGCTGAACAAGGACAGGGTTATGGAAACACCATATATTTT. Its protein product is CASSEAEQGQGYGNTIYF. The chain links TRBV7-9 to TRBJ1-3; 8 bases fit TRBD1. The CDR3 extends over 18 amino acids. The J segment lost 3 bases and the V segment lost 5 bases, leaving 15 bases of the junction unmatched. Germline V CDR1 and CDR2: SEHNR, FQNEAQ (reference sequence).

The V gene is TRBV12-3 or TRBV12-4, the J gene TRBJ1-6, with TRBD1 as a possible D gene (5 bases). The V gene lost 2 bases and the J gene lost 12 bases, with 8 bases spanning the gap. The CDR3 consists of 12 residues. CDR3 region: CASSLFGGPLHF. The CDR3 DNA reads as TGTGCCAGCAGTTTATTCGGGGGACCCCTCCACTTT.

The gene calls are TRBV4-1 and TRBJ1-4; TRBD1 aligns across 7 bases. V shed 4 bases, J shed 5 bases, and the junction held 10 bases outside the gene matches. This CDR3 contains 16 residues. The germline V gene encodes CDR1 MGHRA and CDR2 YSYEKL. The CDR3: CASSLRTGASNEKLFF. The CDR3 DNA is TGCGCCAGCAGCCTTCGGACAGGAGCCTCCAATGAAAAACTGTTTTTT.

The CDR3 here is CASSFLTSGFKKNIQYF. CDR3 sequence (DNA): TGTGCCAGCAGCTTTCTTACTAGCGGGTTTAAAAAAAACATTCAGTACTTC. This sequence joins TRBV7-9 and TRBJ2-4; 9 nucleotides line up with TRBD2. This CDR3 is built from 17 residues. Per germline, CDR1 SEHNR and CDR2 FQNEAQ (reference sequence). V shed 3 bases and J 4 bases; nucleotides not matched to a gene: 10.

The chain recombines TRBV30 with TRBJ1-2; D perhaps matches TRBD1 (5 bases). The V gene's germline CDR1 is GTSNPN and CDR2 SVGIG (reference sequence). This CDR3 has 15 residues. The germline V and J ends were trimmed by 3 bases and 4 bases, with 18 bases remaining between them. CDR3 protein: CAWSPTSGGAYGYTF. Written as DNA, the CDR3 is TGTGCCTGGAGCCCAACCTCGGGAGGGGCCTATGGCTACACCTTC. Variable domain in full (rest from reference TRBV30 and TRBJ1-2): SQTIHQWPATLVQPVGSPLSLECTVEGTSNPNLYWYRQAAGRGLQLLFYSVGIGQISSEVPQNLSASRPQDRQFILSSKKLLLSDSGFYLCAWSPTSGGAYGYTFGSGTRLTVV.

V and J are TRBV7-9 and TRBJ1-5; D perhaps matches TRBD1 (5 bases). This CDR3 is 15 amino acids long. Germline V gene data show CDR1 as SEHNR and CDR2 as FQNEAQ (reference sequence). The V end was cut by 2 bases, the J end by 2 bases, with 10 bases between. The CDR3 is CASSLSGLGNQPQHF. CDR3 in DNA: TGTGCCAGCAGCTTATCAGGGTTGGGCAATCAGCCCCAGCATTTT.

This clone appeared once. CDR3 protein: CASSPGLRNTEAFF. The CDR3 coding sequence is TGTGCCAGCAGCCCGGGACTCCGGAACACTGAAGCTTTCTTT. The chain has TRBV11-2 and TRBJ1-1, with D perhaps TRBD1 (5 bases). V lost 5 bases to trimming and J lost 1 base, with 11 bases between them. Germline CDR1 and CDR2: SGHAT and FQNNGV. CDR3 size: 14 residues. Drawing the rest from reference TRBV11-2 and TRBJ1-1, the complete variable domain is EAGVAQSPRYKIIEKRQSVAFWCNPISGHATLYWYQQILGQGPKLLIQFQNNGVVDDSQLPKDRFSAERLKGVDSTLKIQPAKLEDSAVYLCASSPGLRNTEAFFGQGTRLTVV.

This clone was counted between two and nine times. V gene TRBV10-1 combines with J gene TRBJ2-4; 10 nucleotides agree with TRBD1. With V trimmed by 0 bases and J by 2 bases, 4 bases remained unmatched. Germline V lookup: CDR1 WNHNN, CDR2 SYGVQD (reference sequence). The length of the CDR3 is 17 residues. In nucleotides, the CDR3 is TGCGCCAGCAGTGAGTCGGGACAGGGGTCGACCAAAAACATTCAGTACTTC. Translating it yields CASSESGQGSTKNIQYF.

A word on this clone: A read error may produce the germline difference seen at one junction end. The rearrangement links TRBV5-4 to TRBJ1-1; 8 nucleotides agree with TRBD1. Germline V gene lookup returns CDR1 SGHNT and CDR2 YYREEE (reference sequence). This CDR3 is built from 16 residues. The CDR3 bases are TGTGCCAGCAGCTTAACCCTGAGGGACAGGAACGCTGAAGCTTTCTTT. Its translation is CASSLTLRDRNAEAFF.

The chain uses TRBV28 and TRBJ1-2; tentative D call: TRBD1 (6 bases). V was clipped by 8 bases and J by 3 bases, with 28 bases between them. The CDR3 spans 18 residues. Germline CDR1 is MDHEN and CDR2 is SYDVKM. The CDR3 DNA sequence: TGTGCCAGCCCTATCCCACCCCGGGACATAAGGGTGGACTATGGCTACACCTTC. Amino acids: CASPIPPRDIRVDYGYTF.

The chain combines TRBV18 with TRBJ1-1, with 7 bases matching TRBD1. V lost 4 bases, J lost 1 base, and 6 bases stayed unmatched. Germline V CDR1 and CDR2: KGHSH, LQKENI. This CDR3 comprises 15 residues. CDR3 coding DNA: TGTGCCAGCTCACGACAACAGGGGCAGAACACTGAAGCTTTCTTT. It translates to CASSRQQGQNTEAFF.

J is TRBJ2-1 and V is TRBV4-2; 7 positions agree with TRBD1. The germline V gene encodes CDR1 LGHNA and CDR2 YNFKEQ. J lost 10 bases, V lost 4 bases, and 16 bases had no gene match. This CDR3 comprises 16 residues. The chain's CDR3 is CASSPDVRQGRWEQFF. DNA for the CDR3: TGTGCCAGCAGCCCAGACGTGAGACAGGGACGTTGGGAGCAGTTCTTC.

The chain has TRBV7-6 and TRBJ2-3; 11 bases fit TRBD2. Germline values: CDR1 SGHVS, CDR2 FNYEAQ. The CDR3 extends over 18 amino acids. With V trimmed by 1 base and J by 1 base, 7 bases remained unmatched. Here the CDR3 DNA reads TGTGCCAGCAGCTTAGGACTAGCGGGATCTCGGGGCACAGATACGCAGTATTTT. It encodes CASSLGLAGSRGTDTQYF.